Presented here are 2 T cell receptor beta chains from one specimen sequenced in a study of CD8 T cells in ankylosing spondylitis. Study findings and constraints: Characteristic, it appeared, of ankylosing spondylitis blood was a TCR beta motif of about eight highly homologous variants.

Each CDR3 protein is one row after TCRdb ran MiXCR on the 5' RACE reads. The sample yields around 770,000 distinct CDR3 sequences, under 20% seen once. What these receptors recognize is not known. Sequences were obtained from blood, either unsorted or a sorted T cell fraction (not recorded which). These receptors came from a male donor with ankylosing spondylitis.

This clonotype showed up just a few times. The chain joins TRBV6-1 to TRBJ2-7; TRBD2 agrees at 9 bases. The V and J ends lost 7 bases and 7 bases, in that order; junction bases with no gene match: 8. Germline lookup yields CDR1 MNHNS and CDR2 SASEGT. This CDR3 comprises 13 residues. The CDR3 bases are TGTGCCAGCAAAGCGGGGGGACCTGGGGAGCAGTACTTC. This sequence encodes CASKAGGPGEQYF.

V gene TRBV18 combines with J gene TRBJ1-2, with D possibly being TRBD1 (5 bases). Trimming removed 2 bases at V and 7 bases at J, with 14 bases between. CDR3 size: 14 residues. Germline CDR1 reads KGHSH; CDR2 reads LQKENI. The CDR3 region is CASSPRTREGGYTF. CDR3 bases: TGTGCCAGCTCACCAAGGACCAGGGAGGGTGGCTACACCTTC.